The rows below give T cell receptor beta chains drawn from one sample of a study of long-term antiretroviral therapy in people with HIV. The method was immunoSEQ multiplex PCR; TCRdb's version includes in-frame clones alone and lacks a portion of them. There are almost 30,000 clones in the sample; 85% to 95% occur only once, and around 6.4% lies in the top ten. This sample comprised unsorted PBMCs, obtained about 6.5 years after starting antiretroviral therapy. These receptors were obtained from a woman aged 40-49 years with HIV. Both conserved end residues are part of each CDR3. Each record gives: CDR3 protein, CDR3 DNA, V gene, clone size, D gene, J gene. A D gene is named only where the DNA matches it firmly. A clone size is listed for some rows: how often the clone was seen (once, few, many), or a class if it is expanded.

CDR3: CASSQHSSGGAQETQYF
DNA: TGCGCCAGCAGCCAACACTCTAGCGGGGGGGCTCAAGAGACCCAGTACTTC
V: TRBV4-1
size: .
D: TRBD2
J: TRBJ2-5

CDR3: CASLDGGGTIYF
DNA: TGTGCCAGCCTCGACGGCGGGGGCACCATATATTTT
V: TRBV6-6
size: few
D: .
J: TRBJ1-3

CDR3: CARSLGGQGRETQYF
DNA: TGTGCCAGAAGCTTGGGAGGCCAGGGACGGGAGACCCAGTACTTC
V: TRBV5-3
size: once
D: .
J: TRBJ2-5

CDR3: CASSSQGFETQYF
DNA: TGTGCCAGCAGTTCCCAGGGTTTCGAGACCCAGTACTTC
V: TRBV7-9
size: .
D: .
J: TRBJ2-5

CDR3: CASSPRIAKNIQYF
DNA: TGCGCCAGCAGCCCCAGAATAGCCAAAAACATTCAGTACTTC
V: TRBV4-3
size: .
D: .
J: TRBJ2-4

CDR3: CASSQREMETQYF
DNA: TGCGCCAGCAGCCAAAGGGAAATGGAGACCCAGTACTTC
V: TRBV4-1
size: .
D: .
J: TRBJ2-5

CDR3: CASSFGTGSHEQYF
DNA: TGTGCCAGCAGCTTCGGGACAGGGTCGCACGAGCAGTACTTC
V: TRBV5-6
size: .
D: TRBD1
J: TRBJ2-7

CDR3: CASSLTGLSPGANVLTF
DNA: TGCGCCAGCAGCTTGACAGGGTTGAGTCCTGGGGCCAACGTCCTGACTTTC
V: TRBV5-1
size: .
D: .
J: TRBJ2-6

CDR3: CASSLPGQAERVVNQPQHF
DNA: TGTGCCAGCAGCTTACCGGGACAGGCGGAAAGGGTAGTCAATCAGCCCCAGCATTTT
V: TRBV12-1
size: .
D: .
J: TRBJ1-5

CDR3: CASSLSTGGAGEKLFF
DNA: TGCGCCAGCAGCTTGTCCACAGGGGGCGCGGGTGAAAAACTGTTTTTT
V: TRBV5-1
size: few
D: TRBD1
J: TRBJ1-4

CDR3: CASSDGTGGRQDTQYF
DNA: TGTGCCAGCAGCGATGGGACAGGGGGCCGGCAAGATACGCAGTATTTT
V: TRBV2
size: .
D: TRBD1
J: TRBJ2-3

CDR3: CASSSTQGRGEAFF
DNA: TGTGCCAGCAGTTCCACGCAGGGGCGCGGTGAAGCTTTCTTT
V: TRBV6-6
size: .
D: .
J: TRBJ1-1

CDR3: CASSPWDTQYF
DNA: TGTGCCAGCAGTCCGTGGGATACGCAGTATTTT
V: TRBV6-1
size: .
D: .
J: TRBJ2-3

CDR3: CASSATGTGSYEQYF
DNA: TGTGCCAGCAGCGCGACCGGGACAGGGTCCTACGAGCAGTACTTC
V: TRBV11-1
size: .
D: TRBD1
J: TRBJ2-7

CDR3: CASSFVTDGYTF
DNA: TGTGCCAGCAGCTTCGTAACTGATGGCTACACCTTC
V: TRBV5-4
size: .
D: .
J: TRBJ1-2

CDR3: CASSVGQGASTGELFF
DNA: TGTGCCAGCAGCGTAGGACAGGGGGCTAGCACCGGGGAGCTGTTTTTT
V: TRBV7-2
size: .
D: TRBD1
J: TRBJ2-2

CDR3: CASSEQRGYTF
DNA: TGTGCCAGCAGTGAACAAAGGGGCTACACCTTC
V: TRBV2
size: .
D: .
J: TRBJ1-2

CDR3: CASSQTGTPGSNSPLHF
DNA: TGCGCCAGCAGCCAGACCGGGACCCCGGGGTCCAATTCACCCCTCCACTTT
V: TRBV4-3
size: .
D: .
J: TRBJ1-6

CDR3: CASSKATTGTRNLGYGYTF
DNA: TGTGCCAGCAGTAAAGCCACAACGGGGACAAGGAATCTTGGCTATGGCTACACCTTC
V: TRBV6-1
size: .
D: .
J: TRBJ1-2

CDR3: CASSRVGNSPLHF
DNA: TGTGCCAGCAGCCGGGTTGGGAATTCACCCCTCCACTTT
V: TRBV14
size: .
D: .
J: TRBJ1-6

CDR3: CASSQVAQLSGANVLTF
DNA: TGCGCCAGCAGCCAAGTCGCGCAGCTTTCCGGGGCCAACGTCCTGACTTTC
V: TRBV4-3
size: .
D: .
J: TRBJ2-6

CDR3: CASSQDSGIGELFF
DNA: TGCGCCAGCAGCCAAGACTCGGGGATTGGGGAGCTGTTTTTT
V: TRBV4-3
size: .
D: .
J: TRBJ2-2

CDR3: CASSLMAGNQETQYF
DNA: TGTGCCAGCAGCTTAATGGCGGGCAACCAAGAGACCCAGTACTTC
V: TRBV7-3
size: .
D: .
J: TRBJ2-5

CDR3: CASSLADLNTEAFF
DNA: TGTGCCAGCAGCTTAGCGGATTTGAACACTGAAGCTTTCTTT
V: TRBV11-1
size: .
D: .
J: TRBJ1-1

CDR3: CASSRDRGESPLHF
DNA: TGTGCCAGCAGCCGGGACAGGGGTGAGTCACCCCTCCACTTT
V: TRBV6-5
size: .
D: TRBD1
J: TRBJ1-6

CDR3: CASSLEGPYNSPLHF
DNA: TGTGCCAGCAGCTTGGAGGGCCCCTATAATTCACCCCTCCACTTT
V: TRBV5-4
size: .
D: .
J: TRBJ1-6

CDR3: CASSPINPGQPQHF
DNA: TGTGCCAGCAGCCCGATAAACCCCGGTCAGCCCCAGCATTTT
V: TRBV2
size: .
D: .
J: TRBJ1-5

CDR3: CASSGDRFREYYEQYF
DNA: TGTGCCAGCAGCGGAGACAGGTTCCGCGAGTACTACGAGCAGTACTTC
V: TRBV7-8
size: .
D: .
J: TRBJ2-7

CDR3: CSVDPDRYTEAFF
DNA: TGCAGCGTTGACCCGGACCGATACACTGAAGCTTTCTTT
V: TRBV29-1
size: once
D: .
J: TRBJ1-1

CDR3: CAWSVLSGANVLTF
DNA: TGTGCCTGGAGTGTACTCTCTGGGGCCAACGTCCTGACTTTC
V: TRBV30
size: .
D: .
J: TRBJ2-6

CDR3: CASSIQRSSYNEQFF
DNA: TGTGCCAGCAGCATACAGAGAAGCTCCTACAATGAGCAGTTCTTC
V: TRBV11-1
size: .
D: .
J: TRBJ2-1

CDR3: CASSPRGGGDRYGYTF
DNA: TGTGCCAGCAGCCCCCGTGGAGGGGGCGACCGCTATGGCTACACCTTC
V: TRBV5-5
size: .
D: TRBD1
J: TRBJ1-2

CDR3: CASSEAPRGFGNTIYF
DNA: TGTGCCAGCAGTGAAGCACCACGGGGCTTTGGAAACACCATATATTTT
V: TRBV2
size: .
D: .
J: TRBJ1-3

CDR3: CASSSRGTGGEKLFF
DNA: TGTGCCAGCAGCTCCCGGGGGACAGGGGGTGAAAAACTGTTTTTT
V: TRBV5-4
size: .
D: TRBD1
J: TRBJ1-4

CDR3: CASRTGNNEQFF
DNA: TGTGCCAGCAGGACAGGGAACAATGAGCAGTTCTTC
V: TRBV6-6
size: once
D: TRBD1
J: TRBJ2-1

CDR3: CASSPPSAGTDTQYF
DNA: TGTGCCAGCAGCCCGCCTAGCGCCGGCACAGATACGCAGTATTTT
V: TRBV7-2
size: .
D: .
J: TRBJ2-3

CDR3: CASSYQVTGNTGELFF
DNA: TGTGCCAGCAGTTACCAAGTGACAGGGAACACCGGGGAGCTGTTTTTT
V: TRBV6-5
size: .
D: .
J: TRBJ2-2

CDR3: CAISGVAGLEETQYF
DNA: TGTGCCATCAGCGGGGTAGCGGGGCTCGAGGAGACCCAGTACTTC
V: TRBV10-3
size: .
D: TRBD2
J: TRBJ2-5

CDR3: CASSLGPINEQFF
DNA: TGTGCCAGCAGCTTGGGCCCGATCAATGAGCAGTTCTTC
V: TRBV11-1
size: .
D: .
J: TRBJ2-1

CDR3: CSVEDPGTLTYNEQFF
DNA: TGCAGCGTTGAAGATCCCGGGACACTTACCTACAATGAGCAGTTCTTC
V: TRBV29-1
size: .
D: .
J: TRBJ2-1

CDR3: CASSQDLGGEYEQYF
DNA: TGTGCCAGCAGCCAAGATTTGGGGGGAGAATACGAGCAGTACTTC
V: TRBV4-2
size: .
D: .
J: TRBJ2-7

CDR3: CASSKAPYSNSPLHF
DNA: TGTGCCAGCAGCAAAGCCCCGTACTCGAATTCACCCCTCCACTTT
V: TRBV21-1
size: .
D: .
J: TRBJ1-6

CDR3: CASSLAGQGREKLFF
DNA: TGTGCCAGCAGCTTAGCCGGACAGGGAAGGGAAAAACTGTTTTTT
V: TRBV7-9
size: .
D: TRBD1
J: TRBJ1-4

CDR3: CASSIVGTVRTDTQYF
DNA: TGTGCCAGTAGTATAGTGGGGACAGTTCGCACAGATACGCAGTATTTT
V: TRBV19
size: .
D: TRBD1
J: TRBJ2-3

CDR3: CASSLQQGSPQGYTF
DNA: TGCGCCAGCAGCCTCCAGCAGGGGTCCCCTCAGGGCTACACCTTC
V: TRBV5-1
size: .
D: .
J: TRBJ1-2

CDR3: CASSATGFNSDTQYF
DNA: TGTGCCAGCAGTGCAACAGGGTTCAATTCAGATACGCAGTATTTT
V: TRBV9
size: .
D: .
J: TRBJ2-3

CDR3: CASSLAAGDNEQFF
DNA: TGTGCCAGCAGCTTGGCTGCAGGGGACAATGAGCAGTTCTTC
V: TRBV5-5
size: .
D: .
J: TRBJ2-1

CDR3: CASSQARERNQPQHF
DNA: TGCGCCAGCAGCCAAGCCCGGGAACGCAATCAGCCCCAGCATTTT
V: TRBV4-3
size: .
D: .
J: TRBJ1-5

CDR3: CASSFGTGMYGYTF
DNA: TGTGCCAGCAGTTTTGGGACAGGGATGTATGGCTACACCTTC
V: TRBV27
size: .
D: TRBD1
J: TRBJ1-2